The 8 T cell receptor beta chains below come from one sample, sequenced in a study of T cell repertoires in cytomegalovirus infection. No antigen has been assigned to these receptors. TCRdb recomputed calls from the reads with MiXCR, one row per CDR3 protein. The sample lists under 300,000 distinct CDR3 sequences; less than 25% were seen once. Sequenced here: cultured PBMCs, sampled from culture after CMV antigen stimulation. These receptors were collected from a human donor in good health (CMV status not recorded). Some clones in this sample may be carry-over from other donors' samples.

This clonotype was seen more than once but under ten times. The chain recombines TRBV4-1 with TRBJ2-5, with unresolved D. Trimming took off 1 base at V and 5 bases at J, with 8 bases between the two ends. The V gene's germline CDR1 is MGHRA and CDR2 YSYEKL. The CDR3 length is 13 residues. DNA for the CDR3: TGCGCCAGCAGCCAAGGTGGGGTGGAGACCCAGTACTTC. Residues: CASSQGGVETQYF.

The V and J genes are TRBV20-1 and TRBJ2-5; TRBD1 agrees at 7 bases. V lost 0 bases, J lost 1 base, and 2 bases stayed unmatched. The CDR3 sequence is 14 residues long. Germline loops: CDR1 DFQATT, CDR2 SNEGSKA (reference sequence). The CDR3 DNA sequence: TGCAGTGCTAGAGAGCCAGGGGGCCAAGAGACCCAGTACTTC. It codes for CSAREPGGQETQYF.

This clonotype showed up just a few times. This rearrangement joins TRBV5-4 to TRBJ2-5; the D gene is possibly TRBD1 (6 bases). The CDR3 contains 16 residues. Trimming stripped 1 base from V and 0 bases from J, with 13 bases between. Germline lookup yields CDR1 SGHNT and CDR2 YYREEE (reference sequence). The CDR3 protein is CASSLPQQGNQETQYF. The CDR3 DNA is TGTGCCAGCAGCTTGCCCCAACAGGGTAACCAAGAGACCCAGTACTTC.

This clonotype has ten or more counts. The J gene is TRBJ2-2, the V gene TRBV7-8; D may be TRBD2 (8 bases). Germline V lookup: CDR1 SGHVS, CDR2 FQNEAQ. Trimming removed 0 bases from V and 0 bases from J, with 11 bases in between. The CDR3 loop spans 17 amino acids. CDR3 nucleotides: TGTGCCAGCAGCTTAGCTAGCGGGACAGCGAACACCGGGGAGCTGTTTTTT. Translating it yields CASSLASGTANTGELFF. Full variable domain (rest looked up from reference TRBV7-8 and TRBJ2-2): GAGVSQSPRYKVAKRGQDVALRCDPISGHVSLFWYQQALGQGPEFLTYFQNEAQLDKSGLPSDRFFAERPEGSVSTLKIQRTQQEDSAVYLCASSLASGTANTGELFFGEGSRLTVL.

This clonotype was counted only a few times. The chain combines TRBV12-5 with TRBJ1-2, with a possible D match to TRBD1 (6 bases). Germline values: CDR1 LGHNT, CDR2 FRNRAP. Between the trimmed V and J ends, which lost 6 bases and 6 bases, there was a span of 20 bases. The CDR3 has 15 residues. The CDR3 DNA reads as TGTGCTAGTGGACCCGGTCGACAGGAGTCAAATGGCTACACCTTC. It encodes CASGPGRQESNGYTF.

This chain uses TRBV7-8 with TRBJ2-7; 9 nucleotides align to TRBD1. The CDR3 sequence is 17 residues long. Germline V CDR1 and CDR2: SGHVS, FQNEAQ. The V segment lost 5 bases and the J segment 2 bases; nucleotides outside the gene matches: 13. CDR3 protein: CASSLKRIGTGPYEQYF. The CDR3 DNA sequence: TGTGCCAGCAGCCTCAAGCGTATAGGGACAGGGCCCTACGAGCAGTACTTC.

This clonotype showed up many times. The rearrangement uses TRBV7-2 and TRBJ2-1; tentatively, D is TRBD1 (6 bases). The CDR3 contains 15 residues. Germline V gives CDR1 SGHTA, CDR2 FQGNSA. The V end lost 2 bases, the J end lost 5 bases, and 13 bases lay between the germline ends. The DNA for the CDR3 is TGTGCCAGCAGCTTACTAGGACAGACCAACAATGAGCAGTTCTTC. Protein sequence: CASSLLGQTNNEQFF.

V is TRBV5-4 and J is TRBJ2-3, with D possibly matching TRBD1 (6 bases). CDR3 length: 14 amino acids. Germline CDR1 and CDR2: SGHNT and YYREEE (reference sequence). Trimming shortened V by 3 bases and J by 1 base, and 9 bases separated the two germline ends. The CDR3 reads CASSSGHRTDTQYF. Written as DNA, the CDR3 is TGTGCCAGCAGCTCGGGACACCGCACAGATACGCAGTATTTT.